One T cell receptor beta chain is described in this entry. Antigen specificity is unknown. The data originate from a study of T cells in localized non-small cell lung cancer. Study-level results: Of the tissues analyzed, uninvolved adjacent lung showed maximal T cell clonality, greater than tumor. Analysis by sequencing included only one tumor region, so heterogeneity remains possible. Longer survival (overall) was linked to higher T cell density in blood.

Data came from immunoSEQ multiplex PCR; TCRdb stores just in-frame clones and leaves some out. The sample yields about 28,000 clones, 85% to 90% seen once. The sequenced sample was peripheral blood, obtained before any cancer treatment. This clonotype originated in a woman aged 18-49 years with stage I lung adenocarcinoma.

CDR3 in DNA: TGTGCCAGCAGCTTACTCGGGAACACCGGGGAGCTGTTTTTT. The encoded protein is CASSLLGNTGELFF. This sequence joins TRBV11-3 and TRBJ2-2; D is unresolved. Germline CDR1 reads SGHNT; CDR2 reads YENEEA. This CDR3 is built from 14 residues. Trimming stripped 2 bases from V and 1 base from J, with 5 bases between.